Listed below are T cell receptor beta chains from one sample, sequenced in a study of cytomegalovirus exposure and HLA in healthy donors. Here immunoSEQ multiplex PCR was the method, and the copy in TCRdb shows in-frame clones only, minus some. This sample carries approximately 37,000 clones, with 3% to 4% going to the ten biggest clones. Source material: PBMCs. The receptors stem from a male donor in good health and CMV-seronegative. Each CDR3 is given with its conserved first and last residue. The D gene is left open where the match is weak.

CDR3nt: TGTGCCAGCAGGCCGACAGGTCTCTCCTACGAGCAGTACTTC
CDR3aa: CASRPTGLSYEQYF
v_gene: TRBV2
d_gene: .
j_gene: TRBJ2-7

CDR3nt: TGTGCCAGCAGTAGACAGGGTAGGGATCAGCCCCAGCATTTT
CDR3aa: CASSRQGRDQPQHF
v_gene: TRBV27
d_gene: TRBD1
j_gene: TRBJ1-5

CDR3nt: TGTGCCAGCAGCCCGGACAGGGTGGTTAATTCACCCCTCCACTTT
CDR3aa: CASSPDRVVNSPLHF
v_gene: TRBV7-2
d_gene: TRBD1
j_gene: TRBJ1-6

CDR3nt: TGCGCCAGCAGCCAAGACAGGAACACTGAAGCTTTCTTT
CDR3aa: CASSQDRNTEAFF
v_gene: TRBV4-1
d_gene: .
j_gene: TRBJ1-1

CDR3nt: TGTGCCAGCTCACTGGGACAGGGTAATGAAAAACTGTTTTTT
CDR3aa: CASSLGQGNEKLFF
v_gene: TRBV18
d_gene: TRBD1
j_gene: TRBJ1-4

CDR3nt: TGTGCCAGCAGCGCCTCCGGGACTCCGGCCAAGGGGGAGCAGTACTTC
CDR3aa: CASSASGTPAKGEQYF
v_gene: TRBV13
d_gene: .
j_gene: TRBJ2-7

CDR3nt: TGTGCCAGCAGCTTAGGTCGACACCAGAACACTGAAGCTTTCTTT
CDR3aa: CASSLGRHQNTEAFF
v_gene: TRBV7-2
d_gene: .
j_gene: TRBJ1-1

CDR3nt: TGTGCCAGCAGCCTTACAGGCATCGGCTACGAGCAGTACTTC
CDR3aa: CASSLTGIGYEQYF
v_gene: TRBV27
d_gene: .
j_gene: TRBJ2-7

CDR3nt: TGTGCCAGCAGCCAAGGGGCTGGCAATTCACCCCTCCACTTT
CDR3aa: CASSQGAGNSPLHF
v_gene: TRBV6-6
d_gene: .
j_gene: TRBJ1-6

CDR3nt: TGTGCCAGTAGTATAGTCCCGGTGAACACTGAAGCTTTCTTT
CDR3aa: CASSIVPVNTEAFF
v_gene: TRBV19
d_gene: .
j_gene: TRBJ1-1

CDR3nt: TGTGCCAGCAGCCCCGGGACAAGAACCGAAAAACTGTTTTTT
CDR3aa: CASSPGTRTEKLFF
v_gene: TRBV7-2
d_gene: .
j_gene: TRBJ1-4

CDR3nt: TGCAGCGTTGAAAGGCAGGGTAATGAAAAACTGTTTTTT
CDR3aa: CSVERQGNEKLFF
v_gene: TRBV29-1
d_gene: .
j_gene: TRBJ1-4

CDR3nt: TGCAGCGTTGAACCAACAAGTAGTCGGGTGAGGCAGACCCAGTACTTC
CDR3aa: CSVEPTSSRVRQTQYF
v_gene: TRBV29-1
d_gene: .
j_gene: TRBJ2-5

CDR3nt: TGCGCCAGCAGTCCTTTCGGGACTAGCCAAGAGACCCAGTACTTC
CDR3aa: CASSPFGTSQETQYF
v_gene: TRBV5-1
d_gene: TRBD2
j_gene: TRBJ2-5

CDR3nt: TGTGCCAGTAGTATGGGGGACACCTACTACAATGAGCAGTTCTTC
CDR3aa: CASSMGDTYYNEQFF
v_gene: TRBV19
d_gene: .
j_gene: TRBJ2-1

CDR3nt: TGTGCCAGCTCACTCGGGACAGACTCTGGAAACACCATATATTTT
CDR3aa: CASSLGTDSGNTIYF
v_gene: TRBV18
d_gene: TRBD1
j_gene: TRBJ1-3

CDR3nt: TGTGCCAGCAGCCAAGATGGGACAGGTTATGCCGGGGAGCTGTTTTTT
CDR3aa: CASSQDGTGYAGELFF
v_gene: TRBV4-2
d_gene: TRBD1
j_gene: TRBJ2-2

CDR3nt: TGTGCCAGCAGCGCCCGAACTAGCGATGAGCAGTTCTTC
CDR3aa: CASSARTSDEQFF
v_gene: TRBV7-2
d_gene: TRBD2
j_gene: TRBJ2-1

CDR3nt: TGTGCCAGCAGTTTCAAGGACTGGGAAAGCTCCTACGAGCAGTACTTC
CDR3aa: CASSFKDWESSYEQYF
v_gene: TRBV28
d_gene: .
j_gene: TRBJ2-7

CDR3nt: TGTGCCAGCAGCCCCGGGCGGGGGCAGCAGTTCTTC
CDR3aa: CASSPGRGQQFF
v_gene: TRBV13
d_gene: .
j_gene: TRBJ2-1

CDR3nt: TGTGCCACCAGCAGAGTTTCTTATAGCAATCAGCCCCAGCATTTT
CDR3aa: CATSRVSYSNQPQHF
v_gene: TRBV15
d_gene: .
j_gene: TRBJ1-5

CDR3nt: TGCGCCAGCAGCCCGACAGGGGGTTCCTACGAGCAGTACTTC
CDR3aa: CASSPTGGSYEQYF
v_gene: TRBV5-1
d_gene: TRBD1
j_gene: TRBJ2-7

CDR3nt: TGTGCCAGCAGCGTAGGGGTTACTAGCGGGGGGGTCGATGAGCAGTTCTTC
CDR3aa: CASSVGVTSGGVDEQFF
v_gene: TRBV9
d_gene: TRBD2
j_gene: TRBJ2-1

CDR3nt: TGTGCCAGTAGTCCTCCAGGTTCCTATGGCTACACCTTC
CDR3aa: CASSPPGSYGYTF
v_gene: TRBV19
d_gene: .
j_gene: TRBJ1-2

CDR3nt: TGTGCCAGCAGTTACTTGAGACTAGCGGGGGTCGGGGAGCTGTTTTTT
CDR3aa: CASSYLRLAGVGELFF
v_gene: TRBV6-5
d_gene: TRBD2
j_gene: TRBJ2-2

CDR3nt: TGCGCCAGCAGCCTCGGACTAGCGGAGCTCGAGCAGTACTTC
CDR3aa: CASSLGLAELEQYF
v_gene: TRBV4-1
d_gene: TRBD2
j_gene: TRBJ2-7

CDR3nt: TGTGCCAGCAGCCAAGATCGCCAGGGAGGGGATGGCTACACCTTC
CDR3aa: CASSQDRQGGDGYTF
v_gene: TRBV4-2
d_gene: .
j_gene: TRBJ1-2

CDR3nt: TGCGCCAGCAGCCCCCTGGGTCCAGGGGGCTTAACAGATACGCAGTATTTT
CDR3aa: CASSPLGPGGLTDTQYF
v_gene: TRBV4-1
d_gene: TRBD1
j_gene: TRBJ2-3

CDR3nt: TGTGCCAGCAGGGACAGTGACAATGAGCAGTTCTTC
CDR3aa: CASRDSDNEQFF
v_gene: TRBV2
d_gene: .
j_gene: TRBJ2-1

CDR3nt: TGTGCCAGCAACAAACAGGGGAGCACTGAAGCTTTCTTT
CDR3aa: CASNKQGSTEAFF
v_gene: TRBV9
d_gene: TRBD1
j_gene: TRBJ1-1

CDR3nt: TGCGCCAGCAAAATAGAAATTGGACAGACCTACGAGCAGTACTTC
CDR3aa: CASKIEIGQTYEQYF
v_gene: TRBV5-1
d_gene: .
j_gene: TRBJ2-7

CDR3nt: TGTGCCAGCAGTTACCAGGATACGACACTCACTGAAGCTTTCTTT
CDR3aa: CASSYQDTTLTEAFF
v_gene: TRBV6-5
d_gene: .
j_gene: TRBJ1-1

CDR3nt: TGCAGCGTTGAAGATCGGACAGCCACAGATACGCAGTATTTT
CDR3aa: CSVEDRTATDTQYF
v_gene: TRBV29-1
d_gene: .
j_gene: TRBJ2-3

CDR3nt: TGTGCCAGCAGTGAACGGGGAGGGAGGTCCACTGAAGCTTTCTTT
CDR3aa: CASSERGGRSTEAFF
v_gene: TRBV6-1
d_gene: .
j_gene: TRBJ1-1

CDR3nt: TGTGCCAGCAGCTTAGTCGCCACCGGGACAGAAAAAGCTTTCTTT
CDR3aa: CASSLVATGTEKAFF
v_gene: TRBV7-8
d_gene: TRBD1
j_gene: TRBJ1-1

CDR3nt: TGTGCCAGCTCACCAAGGTTTACGGACAGGGCCCGCGGAGAGACCCAGTACTTC
CDR3aa: CASSPRFTDRARGETQYF
v_gene: TRBV18
d_gene: TRBD1
j_gene: TRBJ2-5

CDR3nt: TGTGCCAGCTTGGAGGGAGGCAGCTCCGATCAGCCCCAGCATTTT
CDR3aa: CASLEGGSSDQPQHF
v_gene: TRBV28
d_gene: .
j_gene: TRBJ1-5

CDR3nt: TGTGCCAGCAGCTTGTCCAGCGGGGGGTATCAAGAGACCCAGTACTTC
CDR3aa: CASSLSSGGYQETQYF
v_gene: TRBV5-4
d_gene: TRBD2
j_gene: TRBJ2-5

CDR3nt: TGTGCCAGCAGTTCCAGGGGTCTGGCTGGAAACACCATATATTTT
CDR3aa: CASSSRGLAGNTIYF
v_gene: TRBV6-5
d_gene: .
j_gene: TRBJ1-3

CDR3nt: TGCGCCAGCAAAGACAGGGAGAACACTGAAGCTTTCTTT
CDR3aa: CASKDRENTEAFF
v_gene: TRBV5-1
d_gene: TRBD1
j_gene: TRBJ1-1

CDR3nt: TGCGCCAGCAGCTTGGTGGTACAGCCCTACGAGCAGTACTTC
CDR3aa: CASSLVVQPYEQYF
v_gene: TRBV5-1
d_gene: .
j_gene: TRBJ2-7

CDR3nt: TGTGCCAGCAGCTTAGCGGAGGAACTAGCGGGGGGCTCCTACGAGCAGTACTTC
CDR3aa: CASSLAEELAGGSYEQYF
v_gene: TRBV7-9
d_gene: TRBD2
j_gene: TRBJ2-7

CDR3nt: TGTGCCAGCAGAGCACAGGTCATCTATGGCTACACCTTC
CDR3aa: CASRAQVIYGYTF
v_gene: TRBV5-6
d_gene: .
j_gene: TRBJ1-2

CDR3nt: TGTGCCAGCAGCCAGAGGACAGTAAATGAGCAGTTCTTC
CDR3aa: CASSQRTVNEQFF
v_gene: TRBV5-6
d_gene: .
j_gene: TRBJ2-1

CDR3nt: TGTGCCAGCAGCCAAGCAGGGACAGGGCTAGACTATGGCTACACCTTC
CDR3aa: CASSQAGTGLDYGYTF
v_gene: TRBV14
d_gene: TRBD1
j_gene: TRBJ1-2

CDR3nt: TGTGCCAGCAGTGAAGGGACAGGGGGCTCCTACGAGCAGTACTTC
CDR3aa: CASSEGTGGSYEQYF
v_gene: TRBV6-1
d_gene: TRBD1
j_gene: TRBJ2-7

CDR3nt: TGTGCCAGCAGTTACTCGGGAGGGTTGGGTCAGCCCCAGCATTTT
CDR3aa: CASSYSGGLGQPQHF
v_gene: TRBV6-5
d_gene: .
j_gene: TRBJ1-5

CDR3nt: TGCAGCGGCCGGGAGAATGAAGCTTTCTTT
CDR3aa: CSGRENEAFF
v_gene: TRBV20-1
d_gene: .
j_gene: TRBJ1-1

CDR3nt: TGTGCCAGCACGGGCGGGGCGTCAAACTATGGCTACACCTTC
CDR3aa: CASTGGASNYGYTF
v_gene: TRBV6-5
d_gene: .
j_gene: TRBJ1-2

CDR3nt: TGTGCCAGTAACCTAGGGGTATCTGAAGCTTTCTTT
CDR3aa: CASNLGVSEAFF
v_gene: TRBV19
d_gene: .
j_gene: TRBJ1-1

CDR3nt: TGTGCCATATGGAGAGAGGGAACCTATGGCTACACCTTC
CDR3aa: CAIWREGTYGYTF
v_gene: TRBV10-3
d_gene: .
j_gene: TRBJ1-2

CDR3nt: TGTGCCAGCAGTTTACCACAGGGAAATACTGAAGCTTTCTTT
CDR3aa: CASSLPQGNTEAFF
v_gene: TRBV28
d_gene: .
j_gene: TRBJ1-1

CDR3nt: TGTGCCAGCAGCTTAGGAGGAGGGTACGAGCAGTACTTC
CDR3aa: CASSLGGGYEQYF
v_gene: TRBV13
d_gene: .
j_gene: TRBJ2-7

CDR3nt: TGTGCCAGCAGTAGGGAGGTACCTGAGGCGCAGTATTTT
CDR3aa: CASSREVPEAQYF
v_gene: TRBV6-1
d_gene: .
j_gene: TRBJ2-3

CDR3nt: TGTGCCAGCAGTTCCCCAGGGGGGACCAACACCGGGGAGCTGTTTTTT
CDR3aa: CASSSPGGTNTGELFF
v_gene: TRBV28
d_gene: .
j_gene: TRBJ2-2

CDR3nt: TGTGCCAGCAGGGTGAGAACCTCTGGGGCCAACGTCCTGACTTTC
CDR3aa: CASRVRTSGANVLTF
v_gene: TRBV7-2
d_gene: .
j_gene: TRBJ2-6

CDR3nt: TGTGCCATCAGTGACGCGACAGGGGCTGGGGAAAAACTGTTTTTT
CDR3aa: CAISDATGAGEKLFF
v_gene: TRBV10-3
d_gene: TRBD1
j_gene: TRBJ1-4

CDR3nt: TGTGCCAGTAGTATAGATCTGACAAATAGCAATCAGCCCCAGCATTTT
CDR3aa: CASSIDLTNSNQPQHF
v_gene: TRBV19
d_gene: .
j_gene: TRBJ1-5

CDR3nt: TGTGCCAGCTCACCACAGGGGATGGATTCCTACAATGAGCAGTTCTTC
CDR3aa: CASSPQGMDSYNEQFF
v_gene: TRBV18
d_gene: .
j_gene: TRBJ2-1

CDR3nt: TGTGCCAGCAGTTGGTCAGGGGATCTAAATGGCCACACCTTC
CDR3aa: CASSWSGDLNGHTF
v_gene: TRBV28
d_gene: .
j_gene: TRBJ1-2